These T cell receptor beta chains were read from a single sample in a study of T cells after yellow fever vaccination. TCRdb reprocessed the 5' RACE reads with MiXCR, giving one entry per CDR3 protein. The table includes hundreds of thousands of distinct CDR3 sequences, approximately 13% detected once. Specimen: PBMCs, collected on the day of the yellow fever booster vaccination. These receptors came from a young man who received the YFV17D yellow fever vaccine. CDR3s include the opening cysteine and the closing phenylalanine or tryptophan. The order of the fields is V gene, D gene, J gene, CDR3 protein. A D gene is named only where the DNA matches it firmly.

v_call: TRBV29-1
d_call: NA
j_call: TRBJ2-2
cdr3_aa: CSDYTGELFF

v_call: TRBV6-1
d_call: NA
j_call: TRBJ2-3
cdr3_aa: CASSRPGVDTQYF

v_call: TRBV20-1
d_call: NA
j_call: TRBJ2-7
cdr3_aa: CSARKEYEQYF

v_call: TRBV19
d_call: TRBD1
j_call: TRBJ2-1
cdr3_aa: CASTPRDRAYNEQFF

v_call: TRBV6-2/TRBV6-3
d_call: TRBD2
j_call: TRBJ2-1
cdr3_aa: CTSGLGNEQFF

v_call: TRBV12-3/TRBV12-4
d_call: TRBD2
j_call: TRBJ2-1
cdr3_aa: CASKGLAASDEQFF

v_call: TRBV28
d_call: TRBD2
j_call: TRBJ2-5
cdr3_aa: CASSSPYGRKETQYF

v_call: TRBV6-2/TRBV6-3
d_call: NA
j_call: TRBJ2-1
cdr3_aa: CASSSPHKAIEQFF

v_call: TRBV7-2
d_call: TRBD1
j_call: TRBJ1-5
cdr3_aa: CASSPTITGGSNQPQHF

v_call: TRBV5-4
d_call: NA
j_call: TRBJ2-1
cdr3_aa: CASSSPTESSYNEQFF

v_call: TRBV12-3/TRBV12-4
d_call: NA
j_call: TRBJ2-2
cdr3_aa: CASSPRDVTGELFF

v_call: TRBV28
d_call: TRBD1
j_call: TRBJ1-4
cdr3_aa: CASRPGQKNEKLFF

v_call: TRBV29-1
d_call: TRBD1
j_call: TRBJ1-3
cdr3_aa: CSAMTGISGNTIYF

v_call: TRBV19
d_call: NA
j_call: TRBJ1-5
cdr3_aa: CASSIGVYQPQHF

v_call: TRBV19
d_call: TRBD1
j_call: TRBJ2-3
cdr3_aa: CASRDLDRYTDTQYF

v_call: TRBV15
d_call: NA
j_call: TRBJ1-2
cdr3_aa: CATSRDQGGYGYTF

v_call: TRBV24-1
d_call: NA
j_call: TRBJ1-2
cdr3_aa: CATSQGGEGYTF

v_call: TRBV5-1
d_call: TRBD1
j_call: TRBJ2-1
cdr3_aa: CASSWDRGGNEQFF

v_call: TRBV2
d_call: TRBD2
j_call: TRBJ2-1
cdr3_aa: CASRWRVLAGVRNEQFF

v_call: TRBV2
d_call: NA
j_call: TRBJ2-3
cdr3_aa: CASARDRNTDTQYF

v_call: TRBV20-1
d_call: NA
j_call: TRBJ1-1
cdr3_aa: CSAWGAYTEAFF

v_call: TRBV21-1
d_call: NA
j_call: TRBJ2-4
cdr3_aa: CASTRQGDIQYF

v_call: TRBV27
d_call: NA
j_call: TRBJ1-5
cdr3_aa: CASSPLSGTNSNQPQHF

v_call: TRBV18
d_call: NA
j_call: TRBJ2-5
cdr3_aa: CASSRGKETQYF

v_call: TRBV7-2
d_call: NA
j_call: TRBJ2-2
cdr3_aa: CASSPFGGELFF

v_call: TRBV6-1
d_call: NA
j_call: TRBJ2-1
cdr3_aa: CASGSTTQGRFHNEQFF

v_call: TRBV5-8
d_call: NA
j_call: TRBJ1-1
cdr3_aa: CASSFRRFTEAFF

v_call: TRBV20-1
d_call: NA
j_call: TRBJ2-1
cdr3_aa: CSASSPTDRFF

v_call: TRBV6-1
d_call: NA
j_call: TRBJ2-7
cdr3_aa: CASRRQDYYEQYF

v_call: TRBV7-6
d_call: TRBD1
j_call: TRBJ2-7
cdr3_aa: CASSRTQPMTGTGEGEQYF

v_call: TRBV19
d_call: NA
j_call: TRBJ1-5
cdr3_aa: CASRDGYSNQPQHF

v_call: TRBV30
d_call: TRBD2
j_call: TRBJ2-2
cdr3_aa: CAWSLAGYTGELFF

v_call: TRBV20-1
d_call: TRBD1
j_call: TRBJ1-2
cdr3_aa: CSAPGQGVSGYTF

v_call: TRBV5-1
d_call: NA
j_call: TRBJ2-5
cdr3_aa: CASSLAVGLETQYF

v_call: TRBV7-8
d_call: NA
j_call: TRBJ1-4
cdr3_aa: CSSSFIRGAEKLFF